This T cell receptor beta chain was documented in a study of cytomegalovirus exposure and HLA in healthy donors (dated by TCRdb to the late 2010s). About the investigation overall: According to a later analysis, one platform produced both the roughly 120 validation repertoires and the roughly 660 repertoires of the first cohort. The aim of the study was to test whether cataloging public T cell receptors could identify signatures of past pathogen exposure. Besides the first cohort of around 670 subjects, a separate validation cohort made up of roughly 130 different subjects was used. To predict cytomegalovirus infection status, the study combined high-throughput TCR immunosequencing, statistical association of individual TCRs with disease status, and machine learning. Here is what the overall study found, with its caveats: A total of 150 to 200 TCR beta chains were listed by the study as associated with cytomegalovirus. The authors suggested that the approach could potentially be extended to other disease states and immunological phenotypes. The classifier was reported to diagnose cytomegalovirus status with high specificity and sensitivity in both the original and validation cohorts. In vitro tests confirmed that a few of the cytomegalovirus-associated TCR beta chains recognize cytomegalovirus antigens. The validation cohort had no HLA typing available for a later analysis, so co-occurrence within that cohort was assessed over all 130 or so repertoires. Across donors, most TCR sequences were observed very rarely, whereas some public TCRs were present in many individuals. In a later analysis, TCRs clustered in the first cohort were found to also tend to co-occur in the 130 or so validation repertoires, with about 94% of cluster scores above 0.

The CDR3 runs 17 residues from the cysteine to the phenylalanine. The only DNA kept is the CDR3, 51 bases in frame from the first base. V is cut by 8 bases and J by 2 bases, and the space between the germline ends is 21 bases. Libraries were made using the immunoSEQ multiplex PCR assay. The study's own analysis went as follows. A statistical classification framework was developed to diagnose cytomegalovirus status using the catalog of TCR beta chain sequences. In its TCRdb copy, this immuneACCESS table keeps in-frame sequences only and misses some clones. Where compared with another copy, unresolved V genes explain less than half of these, and the others have no known cause. V and J calls and clone size are copied from that table; D and trimming were computed from the DNA. The sample table lists under 150,000 clones, approximately 90% of them with a count of one. The top ten clonotypes cover approximately 2.1% of the sample.

The donors belonged to the validation cohort of about 120 subjects, which was separate from the roughly 700-subject first cohort. This clone was observed a handful of times. It lacks a known antigen. No qualities accompany the bases; no much larger clone lies one base away. This sequence uses TRBV23-1 and TRBJ2-2, and perhaps TRBD1 as D gene, on 6 matching bases. TRBV23-1 carries the ORF label, with uncertain function. Sequences were obtained from PBMCs. This TCR was recovered from a woman younger than 30 in good health and CMV-seronegative. The CDR3 amino acid sequence is: CASPTKGPGHNTGELFF. The DNA reads as follows: TGCGCCAGCCCGACCAAGGGCCCGGGACATAACACCGGGGAGCTGTTTTTT.